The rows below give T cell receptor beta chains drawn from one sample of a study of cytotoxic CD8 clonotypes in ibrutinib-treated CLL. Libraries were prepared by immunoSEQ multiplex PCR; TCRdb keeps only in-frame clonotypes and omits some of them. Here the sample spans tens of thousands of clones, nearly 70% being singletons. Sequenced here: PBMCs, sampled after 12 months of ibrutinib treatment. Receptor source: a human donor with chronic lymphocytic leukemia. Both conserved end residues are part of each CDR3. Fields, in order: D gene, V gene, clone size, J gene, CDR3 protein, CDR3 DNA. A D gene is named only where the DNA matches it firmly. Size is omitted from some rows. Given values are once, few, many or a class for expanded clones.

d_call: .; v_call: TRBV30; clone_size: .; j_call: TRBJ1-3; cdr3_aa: CAWSIFGLGGNTIYF; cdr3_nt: TGTGCCTGGAGTATTTTCGGGCTAGGTGGAAACACCATATATTTT
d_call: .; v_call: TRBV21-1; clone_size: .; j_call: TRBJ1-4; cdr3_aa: CASSKAHGHEKLFF; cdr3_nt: TGTGCCAGCAGCAAAGCCCACGGCCATGAAAAACTGTTTTTT
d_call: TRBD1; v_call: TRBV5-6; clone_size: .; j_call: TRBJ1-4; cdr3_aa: CASSSPTGGYGEKLFF; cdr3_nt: TGTGCCAGCAGCTCACCGACAGGGGGCTATGGTGAAAAACTGTTTTTT
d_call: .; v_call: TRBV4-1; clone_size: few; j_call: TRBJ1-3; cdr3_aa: CASSERGAGNTIYF; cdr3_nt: TGCGCCAGCAGCGAAAGGGGTGCTGGAAACACCATATATTTT
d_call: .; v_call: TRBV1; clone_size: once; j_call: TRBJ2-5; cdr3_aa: CTSGFLAFLETQYF; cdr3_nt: TGCACCAGCGGGTTCTTGGCTTTCTTAGAGACCCAGTACTTC
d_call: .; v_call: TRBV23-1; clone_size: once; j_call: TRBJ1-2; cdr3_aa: CASSQCGEGRNYGYTF; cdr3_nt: TGCGCCAGCAGTCAATGTGGGGAGGGTCGGAACTATGGCTACACCTTC
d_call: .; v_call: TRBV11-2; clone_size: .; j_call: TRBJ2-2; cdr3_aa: CASSWSLRNQLFF; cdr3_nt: TGTGCCAGCAGCTGGTCCCTACGAAACCAGCTGTTTTTT
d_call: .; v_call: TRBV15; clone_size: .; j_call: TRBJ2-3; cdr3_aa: CATSWGVGAAQYF; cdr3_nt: TGTGCCACCTCCTGGGGGGTTGGCGCGGCGCAGTATTTT
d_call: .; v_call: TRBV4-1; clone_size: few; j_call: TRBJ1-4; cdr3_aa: CASSQGPATNEKLFF; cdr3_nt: TGCGCCAGCAGCCAAGGTCCGGCAACTAATGAAAAACTGTTTTTT
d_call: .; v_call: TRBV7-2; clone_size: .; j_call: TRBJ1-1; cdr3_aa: CASSYPYGKYTEAFF; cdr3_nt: TGTGCCAGCAGCTACCCCTATGGAAAATACACTGAAGCTTTCTTT
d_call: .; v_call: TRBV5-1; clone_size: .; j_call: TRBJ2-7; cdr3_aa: CASSLEGGRVHEQYF; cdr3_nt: TGCGCCAGCAGCTTGGAAGGCGGCCGGGTACACGAGCAGTACTTC
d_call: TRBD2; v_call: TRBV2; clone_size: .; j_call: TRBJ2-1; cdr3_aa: CASRLAGGGNEQFF; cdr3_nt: TGTGCCAGCCGACTAGCGGGAGGGGGTAATGAGCAGTTCTTC
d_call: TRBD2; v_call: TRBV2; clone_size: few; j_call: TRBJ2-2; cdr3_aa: CASRILAGGLTGELFF; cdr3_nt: TGTGCCAGCAGAATACTAGCGGGAGGCCTCACCGGGGAGCTGTTTTTT
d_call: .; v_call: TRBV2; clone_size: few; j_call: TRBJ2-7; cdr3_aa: CASSERLAYEQYF; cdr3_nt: TGTGCCAGCAGTGAACGACTGGCCTACGAGCAGTACTTC
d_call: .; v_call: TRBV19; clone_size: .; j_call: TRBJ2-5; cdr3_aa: CASGPSGQETQYF; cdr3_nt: TGTGCCAGTGGACCATCGGGTCAAGAGACCCAGTACTTC
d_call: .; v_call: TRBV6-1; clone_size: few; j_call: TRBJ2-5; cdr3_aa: CASTLQGLGETQYF; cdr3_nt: TGTGCCAGCACATTACAGGGATTAGGGGAGACCCAGTACTTC
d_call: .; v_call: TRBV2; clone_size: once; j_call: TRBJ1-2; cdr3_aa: CASSELQLSVGYTF; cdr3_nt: TGTGCCAGCAGTGAATTACAGCTCTCGGTTGGCTACACCTTC
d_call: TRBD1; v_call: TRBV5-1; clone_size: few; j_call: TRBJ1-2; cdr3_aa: CASSLGTGAYGYTF; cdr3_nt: TGCGCCAGCAGCTTGGGGACAGGCGCGTATGGCTACACCTTC
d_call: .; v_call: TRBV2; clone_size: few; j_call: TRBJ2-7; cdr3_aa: CASSEDRVASQEQYF; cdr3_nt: TGTGCCAGCAGTGAAGACAGGGTAGCATCGCAAGAGCAGTACTTC
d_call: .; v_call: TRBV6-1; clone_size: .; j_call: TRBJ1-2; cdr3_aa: CASSSTGLTYGYTF; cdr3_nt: TGTGCCAGCAGTAGCACGGGACTGACTTATGGCTACACCTTC
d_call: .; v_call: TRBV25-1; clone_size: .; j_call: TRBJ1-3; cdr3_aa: CASSEPGGGSGNTIYF; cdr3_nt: TGTGCCAGCAGTGAGCCGGGTGGAGGGTCTGGAAACACCATATATTTT
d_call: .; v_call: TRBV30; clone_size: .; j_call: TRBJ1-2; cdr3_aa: CAWSVDLNGYTF; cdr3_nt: TGTGCCTGGAGCGTCGATTTGAATGGCTACACCTTC
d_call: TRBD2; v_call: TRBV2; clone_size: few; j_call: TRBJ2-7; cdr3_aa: CASRTSAYEQYF; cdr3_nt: TGTGCCAGCAGGACTAGCGCCTACGAGCAGTACTTC
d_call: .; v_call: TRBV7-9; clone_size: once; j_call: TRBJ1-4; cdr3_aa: CASSPTTRTGEKLFF; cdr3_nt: TGTGCCAGCAGCCCGACGACAAGAACGGGTGAAAAACTGTTTTTT
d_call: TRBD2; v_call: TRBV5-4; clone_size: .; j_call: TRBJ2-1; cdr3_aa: CASSPGTRGVNEQFF; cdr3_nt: TGTGCCAGCAGCCCCGGGACTAGAGGGGTCAATGAGCAGTTCTTC
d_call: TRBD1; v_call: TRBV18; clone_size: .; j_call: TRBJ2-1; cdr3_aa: CASSPGTGINEQFF; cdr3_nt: TGTGCCAGCTCACCAGGGACAGGGATTAATGAGCAGTTCTTC
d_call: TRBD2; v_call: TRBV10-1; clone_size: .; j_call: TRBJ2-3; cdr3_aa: CASSELAGADTQYF; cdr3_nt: TGCGCTAGCAGTGAATTAGCGGGAGCAGATACGCAGTATTTT
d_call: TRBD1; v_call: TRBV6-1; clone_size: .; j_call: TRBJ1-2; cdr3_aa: CASPGQNYGYTF; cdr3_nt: TGTGCCAGCCCGGGACAGAATTATGGCTACACCTTC
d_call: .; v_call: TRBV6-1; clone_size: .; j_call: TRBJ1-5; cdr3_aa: CASSETWNQPQHF; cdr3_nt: TGTGCCAGCAGTGAAACTTGGAATCAGCCCCAGCATTTT
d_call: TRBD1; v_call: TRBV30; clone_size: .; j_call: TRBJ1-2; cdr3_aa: CAWSVIDRALYGYTF; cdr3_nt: TGTGCCTGGAGTGTAATAGACAGGGCGTTGTATGGCTACACCTTC
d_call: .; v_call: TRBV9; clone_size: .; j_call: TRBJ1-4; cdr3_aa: CASSRERGYNEKLFF; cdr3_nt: TGTGCCAGCAGCAGAGAGAGGGGGTATAATGAAAAACTGTTTTTT
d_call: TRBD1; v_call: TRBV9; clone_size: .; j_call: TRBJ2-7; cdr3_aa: CASSPRQGASYEQYF; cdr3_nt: TGTGCCAGCAGCCCCAGACAGGGGGCGTCGTACGAGCAGTACTTC
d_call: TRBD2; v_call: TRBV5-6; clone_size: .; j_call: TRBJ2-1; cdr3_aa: CASSLEWRESRHEQFF; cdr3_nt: TGTGCCAGCAGCTTGGAATGGCGGGAGAGTAGACATGAGCAGTTCTTC
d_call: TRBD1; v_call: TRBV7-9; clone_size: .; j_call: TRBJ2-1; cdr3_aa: CASSPWDRANEQFF; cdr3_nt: TGTGCCAGCAGCCCCTGGGACAGGGCGAATGAGCAGTTCTTC
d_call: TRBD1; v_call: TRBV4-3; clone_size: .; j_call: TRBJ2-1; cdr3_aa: CASSQVSGQGANEQFF; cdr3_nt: TGCGCCAGCAGCCAAGTAAGCGGACAGGGGGCCAATGAGCAGTTCTTC
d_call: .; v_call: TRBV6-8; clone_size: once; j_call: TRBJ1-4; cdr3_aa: CASSYSWAGGEKLFF; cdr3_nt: TGTGCCAGCAGTTACTCTTGGGCAGGCGGCGAAAAACTGTTTTTT
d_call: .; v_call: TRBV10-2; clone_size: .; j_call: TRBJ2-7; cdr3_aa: CASIAGAEGAYEQYF; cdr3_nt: TGCGCCAGCATCGCAGGGGCAGAGGGGGCCTACGAGCAGTACTTC
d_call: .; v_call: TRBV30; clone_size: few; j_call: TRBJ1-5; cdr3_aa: CAWSARRNQPQHF; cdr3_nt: TGTGCCTGGAGTGCAAGGCGCAATCAGCCCCAGCATTTT
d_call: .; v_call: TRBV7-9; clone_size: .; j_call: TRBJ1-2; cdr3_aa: CASSLGGTQIYGYTF; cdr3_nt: TGTGCCAGCAGCTTAGGGGGGACTCAAATCTATGGCTACACCTTC
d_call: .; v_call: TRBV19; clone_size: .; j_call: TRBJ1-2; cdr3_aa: CASSGKGHYGYTF; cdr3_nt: TGTGCCAGTAGTGGGAAGGGGCACTATGGCTACACCTTC
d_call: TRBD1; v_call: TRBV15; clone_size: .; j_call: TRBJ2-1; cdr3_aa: CATSRDRDRDSYNEQFF; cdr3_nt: TGTGCCACCAGCAGAGATCGTGACAGGGACTCCTACAATGAGCAGTTCTTC
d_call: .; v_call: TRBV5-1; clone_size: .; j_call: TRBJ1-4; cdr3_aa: CASRGGEATNEKLFF; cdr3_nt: TGCGCCAGCAGAGGGGGGGAAGCAACTAATGAAAAACTGTTTTTT
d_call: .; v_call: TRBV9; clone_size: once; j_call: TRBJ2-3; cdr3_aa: CASSVAAADTQYF; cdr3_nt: TGTGCCAGCAGCGTAGCGGCGGCAGATACGCAGTATTTT
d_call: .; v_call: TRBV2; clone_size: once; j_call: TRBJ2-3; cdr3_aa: CASSGLAQSGDTQYF; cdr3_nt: TGTGCCAGCAGTGGGCTAGCACAGAGTGGAGATACGCAGTATTTT